This TCR beta chain was identified during a study of CXCR3-negative and CXCR3-positive naive CD8 T cells. In the study overall: Total TRB output reached 130 million or so reads, about 1.5 +/- 0.3 million per library.

Findings of the study overall: Whereas both naive subsets had comparably high diversity, memory CD8+ cells had much lower diversity. Against CXCR3-negative naive cells, CXCR3-positive naive cells showed more hydrophobic TRB CDR3s. Memory cells differed in TRBV-TRBJ usage, but naive CXCR3-negative and CXCR3-positive cells had similar usage.

The CDR3 spans 13 residues. Germline V CDR1 and CDR2: SGHDN, FVKESK. Researchers prepared the TRB cDNA libraries using 5' RACE with UMI labels. TCRdb re-called the 5' RACE reads and catalogs CDR3 proteins one per entry, DNA excluded. This sample's table reports around 140,000 distinct CDR3 sequences. In regard to this clonotype: Its antigen remains unknown.

The receptor was derived from a human donor in good health. Some clones in this sample may be carry-over from other donors' samples. The chain links TRBV14 to TRBJ2-7. Sequences were obtained from naive CXCR3+ CD8+ T cells from blood. Subset of the sample: CD45RO-CCR7+CD27+CD95- naive CD8+ T cells expressing CXCR3 (TNR3+). The CDR3 reads CASSQDSPYEQYF. The entire variable domain, with the rest obtained from reference TRBV14 and TRBJ2-7, is as follows: EAGVTQFPSHSVIEKGQTVTLRCDPISGHDNLYWYRRVMGKEIKFLLHFVKESKQDESGMPNNRFLAERTGGTYSTLKVQPAELEDSGVYFCASSQDSPYEQYFGPGTRLTVT.